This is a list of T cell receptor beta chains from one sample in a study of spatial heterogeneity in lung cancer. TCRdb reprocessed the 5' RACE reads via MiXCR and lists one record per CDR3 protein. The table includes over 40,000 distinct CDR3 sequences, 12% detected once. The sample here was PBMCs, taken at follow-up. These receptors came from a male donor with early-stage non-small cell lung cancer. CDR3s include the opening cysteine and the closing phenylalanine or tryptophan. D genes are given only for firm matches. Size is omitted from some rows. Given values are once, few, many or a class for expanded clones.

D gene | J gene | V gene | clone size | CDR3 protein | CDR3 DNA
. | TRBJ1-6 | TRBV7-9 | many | CASSLVGGGRDSPLHF | TGTGCCAGCAGCTTAGTAGGTGGGGGACGGGATTCACCCCTCCACTTT
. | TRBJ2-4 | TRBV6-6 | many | CASTIGPQNIQYF | TGTGCCAGCACCATCGGACCTCAAAACATTCAGTACTTC
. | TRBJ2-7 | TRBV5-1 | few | CASSRMSPAPSYEQYF | TGCGCCAGCAGCCGCATGAGTCCGGCCCCGAGCTACGAGCAGTACTTC
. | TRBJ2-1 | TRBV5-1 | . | CASSLSPPYNEQFF | TGCGCCAGCAGCTTAAGCCCGCCTTACAATGAGCAGTTCTTC
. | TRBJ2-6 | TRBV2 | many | CASRATRGAGANVLTF | TGTGCCAGCCGGGCGACTAGGGGGGCTGGGGCCAACGTCCTGACTTTC
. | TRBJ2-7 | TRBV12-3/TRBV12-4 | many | CASSDSDFFSYEQYF | TGTGCCAGCAGTGACTCCGACTTCTTTTCCTACGAGCAGTACTTC
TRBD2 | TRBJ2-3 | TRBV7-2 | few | CASSLNVAGGRYF | TGTGCCAGCAGCTTAAATGTGGCGGGAGGGCGGTATTTT
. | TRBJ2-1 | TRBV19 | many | CASSMVAATRFYNEQFF | TGTGCCAGTAGTATGGTTGCGGCGACTAGATTCTACAATGAGCAGTTCTTC
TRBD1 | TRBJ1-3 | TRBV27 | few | CASSLNTGAGNTIYF | TGTGCCAGCAGTTTAAATACAGGGGCTGGAAACACCATATATTTT
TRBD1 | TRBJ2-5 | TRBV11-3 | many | CASSEDRDETQYF | TGTGCCAGCAGCGAGGACAGGGACGAGACCCAGTACTTC
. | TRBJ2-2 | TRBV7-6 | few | CASSSPGQYTGELFF | TGTGCCAGCAGCTCTCCCGGACAGTACACCGGGGAGCTGTTTTTT
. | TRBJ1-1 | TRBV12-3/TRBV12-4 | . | CASLPSGDTEAFF | TGTGCCAGTTTGCCGTCAGGGGACACTGAAGCTTTCTTT
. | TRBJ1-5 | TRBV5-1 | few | CASSFSHNQPQHF | TGCGCCAGCAGCTTTTCGCACAATCAGCCCCAGCATTTT
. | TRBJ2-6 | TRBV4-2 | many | CASSQGRFSGANVLTF | TGTGCCAGCAGCCAAGGTCGATTCTCTGGGGCCAACGTCCTGACTTTC
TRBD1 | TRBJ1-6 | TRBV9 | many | CASSGPGQGVSPLHF | TGTGCCAGCAGCGGACCGGGACAGGGGGTTTCACCCCTCCACTTT
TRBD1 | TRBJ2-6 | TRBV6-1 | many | CASRPRGTLPSSGANVLTF | TGTGCCAGCAGGCCCAGGGGGACATTACCAAGCTCTGGGGCCAACGTCCTGACTTTC
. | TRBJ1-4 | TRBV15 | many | CATSRDRETREEKLFF | TGTGCCACCAGCAGAGATCGAGAGACAAGGGAGGAAAAACTGTTTTTT
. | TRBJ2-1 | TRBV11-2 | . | CASRPLRGLYNEQFF | TGTGCCAGCAGGCCGTTACGGGGCCTCTACAATGAGCAGTTCTTC
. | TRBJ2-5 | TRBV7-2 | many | CASSQGFQQTQYF | TGTGCCAGCAGTCAAGGGTTCCAACAGACCCAGTACTTC
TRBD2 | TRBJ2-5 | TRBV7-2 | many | CASSLPGTRETQYF | TGTGCCAGCAGCTTACCCGGGACTAGAGAGACCCAGTACTTC
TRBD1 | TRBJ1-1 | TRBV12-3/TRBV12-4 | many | CASSLVGGQGRWAFF | TGTGCCAGCAGTTTGGTAGGAGGACAGGGTAGGTGGGCTTTCTTT
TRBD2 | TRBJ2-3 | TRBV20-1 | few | CSARTPSGRPDTQYF | TGCAGTGCTAGGACCCCTAGCGGGAGACCAGATACGCAGTATTTT
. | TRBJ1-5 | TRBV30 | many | CASGSNQPQHF | TGTGCCTCCGGCAGCAATCAGCCCCAGCATTTT
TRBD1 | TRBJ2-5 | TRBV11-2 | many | CASSLDWDRQETQYF | TGTGCCAGCAGCTTAGATTGGGACAGACAAGAGACCCAGTACTTC
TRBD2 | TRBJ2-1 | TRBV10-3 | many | CAIRATTSGGTSDEQFF | TGTGCCATCAGGGCCACCACTAGCGGGGGGACTTCGGATGAGCAGTTCTTC
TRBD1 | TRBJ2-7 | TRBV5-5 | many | CASSRGSGTGDHEQYF | TGTGCCAGCAGCCGGGGATCCGGGACAGGGGACCACGAGCAGTACTTC
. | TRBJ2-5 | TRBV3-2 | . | CASSRDRGEETQYF | TGTGCCAGCAGCCGGGACAGGGGGGAAGAGACCCAGTACTTC
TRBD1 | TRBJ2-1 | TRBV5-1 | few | CASSLQGPEEQFF | TGCGCCAGCAGCTTACAGGGGCCGGAGGAGCAGTTCTTC
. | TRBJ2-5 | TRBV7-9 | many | CASSRLVEETQYF | TGTGCCAGCAGCCGGCTCGTAGAAGAGACCCAGTACTTC
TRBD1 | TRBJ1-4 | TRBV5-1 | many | CASSPGQQGEKLFF | TGCGCCAGCAGCCCGGGACAGCAAGGTGAAAAACTGTTTTTT
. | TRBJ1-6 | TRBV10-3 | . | CAIRNRASPLHF | TGTGCCATCAGGAACAGGGCTTCACCCCTCCACTTT
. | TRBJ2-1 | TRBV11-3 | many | CASSRGGSSSYNEQFF | TGTGCCAGCAGCCGTGGGGGCTCAAGCTCCTACAATGAGCAGTTCTTC
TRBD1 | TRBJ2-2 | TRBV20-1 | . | CSVQVPGQGYSTGELFF | TGCAGTGTCCAGGTGCCGGGACAGGGGTATTCGACCGGGGAGCTGTTTTTT
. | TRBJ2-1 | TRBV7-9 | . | CASSNTLGGGANEQFF | TGTGCCAGCAGCAACACTCTCGGTGGAGGTGCGAATGAGCAGTTCTTC
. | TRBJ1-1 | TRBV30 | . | CAWNKIRVMGAFF | TGTGCCTGGAACAAAATTAGGGTGATGGGGGCTTTCTTT
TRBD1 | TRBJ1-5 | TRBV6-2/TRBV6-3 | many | CASSTGTGYNQPQHF | TGTGCCAGCAGCACCGGGACAGGGTACAATCAGCCCCAGCATTTT
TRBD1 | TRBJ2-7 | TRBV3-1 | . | CASSHQDRAIDEQYF | TGTGCCAGCAGCCATCAGGACAGGGCGATCGACGAGCAGTACTTC
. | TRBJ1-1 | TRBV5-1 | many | CASSYSGSTEAFF | TGCGCCAGCAGCTATTCCGGCTCCACTGAAGCTTTCTTT